This T cell receptor (beta chain) emerged from a study of shared clonotypes between healthy human individuals. The overall study: CD4 naive and CD4 memory each took three plates per donor, while CD8 naive took two and CD8 memory one. Study outcomes and limitations: Generation probabilities were higher for clonotypes shared across all four sorted-subset donors than for unshared ones. Sampling covered nothing but blood. Tissue TCR repertoires likely differ from those found in blood.

Comments on this clone: Its antigen is undetermined.

Germline CDR1 SNHLY, CDR2 FYNNEI. The CDR3 covers 11 residues. V lost 6 bases to trimming and J lost 7 bases, with 9 bases between them. Libraries were prepared by immunoSEQ multiplex PCR; TCRdb keeps only in-frame clonotypes and omits some of them. Of about 1 million clones in the sample, 65% to 80% were seen once. The chain combines TRBV2 with TRBJ2-5; D is undetermined. Sequencing input: memory CD4+ T cells sorted from blood. The subset here: CD45RA-negative fraction. This receptor was identified in a man between 18 and 29 years old in good health. In DNA form, the CDR3 reads TGTGCCAGCAGCCAACTGGGGACCCAGTACTTC. The encoded protein is CASSQLGTQYF.